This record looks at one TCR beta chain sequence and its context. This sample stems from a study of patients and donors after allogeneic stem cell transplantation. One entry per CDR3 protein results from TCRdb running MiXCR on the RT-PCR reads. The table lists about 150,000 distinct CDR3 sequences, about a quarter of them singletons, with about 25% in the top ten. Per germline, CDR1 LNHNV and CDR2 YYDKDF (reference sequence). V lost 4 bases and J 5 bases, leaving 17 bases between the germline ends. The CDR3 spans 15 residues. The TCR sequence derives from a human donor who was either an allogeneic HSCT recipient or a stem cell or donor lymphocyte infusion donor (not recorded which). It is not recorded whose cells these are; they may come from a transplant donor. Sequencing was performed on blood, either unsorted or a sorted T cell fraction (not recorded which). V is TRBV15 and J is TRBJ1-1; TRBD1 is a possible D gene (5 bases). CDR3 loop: CATSTSRSWGTEAFF. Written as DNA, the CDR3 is TGTGCCACCAGCACTTCGAGATCCTGGGGGACTGAAGCTTTCTTT.